Listed here is a single T cell receptor (beta chain). The method was immunoSEQ multiplex PCR; TCRdb's version includes in-frame clones alone and lacks a portion of them. The profile shows 90,000 to 150,000 clones, about three quarters of them singletons. CDR3 length: 14 residues. The V gene's germline CDR1 is SGHTA and CDR2 FQGNSA. The V and J ends lost 1 base and 5 bases respectively, with 11 bases between them. This record belongs to a study of blood T cell repertoires in COVID-19. In the study overall: PBMCs, B-cell-depleted T cells, or T cells were the source of the cDNA or gDNA that made up the material.

This chain joins TRBV7-2 and TRBJ2-5; a possible D gene is TRBD2 (6 bases). The origin of this receptor is a human donor with acute or convalescent COVID-19. The donor label of this sample is uncertain. The sequencing sample was made of peripheral blood. The chain's CDR3 is CASSLGRGFETQYF. The CDR3 DNA sequence: TGTGCCAGCAGCTTAGGGCGGGGTTTCGAGACCCAGTACTTC.